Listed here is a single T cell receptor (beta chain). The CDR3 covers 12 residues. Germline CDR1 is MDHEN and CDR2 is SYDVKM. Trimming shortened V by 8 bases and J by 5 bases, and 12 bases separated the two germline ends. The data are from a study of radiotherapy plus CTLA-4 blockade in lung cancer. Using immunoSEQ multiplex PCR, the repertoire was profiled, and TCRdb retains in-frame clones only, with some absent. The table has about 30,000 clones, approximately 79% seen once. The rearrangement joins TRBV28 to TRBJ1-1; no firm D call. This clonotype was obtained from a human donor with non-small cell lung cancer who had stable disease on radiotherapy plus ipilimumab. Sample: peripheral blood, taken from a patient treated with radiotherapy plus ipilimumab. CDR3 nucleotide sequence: TGTGCCAGCTGCCCCCGCGGGACTGAAGCTTTCTTT. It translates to CASCPRGTEAFF.